Following are 16 T cell receptor beta chains from one sample sequenced in a study of T cells in Graves' hyperthyroidism and ophthalmopathy. Amplified regions were TCR beta CDR3 sequences from RNA transcripts. First-round RT-PCR targeting the TCR CDR3 was performed with the HTBI primer set. TCRdb used MiXCR to reprocess the multiplex PCR reads, holding one entry per CDR3 protein. The sample carries approximately 520,000 distinct CDR3 sequences, about 20% recorded once. The sequenced material came from blood. Every receptor here comes from a man between 18 and 35 years old with Graves' hyperthyroidism.

In this sample, this clonotype turned up many times. The chain is built from TRBV30 and TRBJ1-1; D perhaps matches TRBD1 (6 bases). The CDR3 has 14 residues. Germline V gene data show CDR1 as GTSNPN and CDR2 as SVGIG (reference sequence). V was pared by 4 bases and J by 0 bases, with 12 bases between. CDR3 in amino acids: CAWNGQFMNTEAFF. The CDR3 nucleotides are TGTGCCTGGAACGGACAGTTTATGAACACTGAAGCTTTCTTT.

This clonotype turned up a few times. The CDR3 protein is CASSPNPGLGGWGEQFF. CDR3 nucleotide sequence: TGTGCCAGCAGCCCAAACCCTGGATTAGGGGGATGGGGTGAGCAGTTCTTC. The chain combines TRBV28 with TRBJ2-1; D is possibly TRBD1 (6 bases). CDR3 length equals 17 residues. V was cut by 6 bases and J by 9 bases, with 27 bases left in between. Germline lookup yields CDR1 MDHEN and CDR2 SYDVKM.

Comment on this clonotype: A much larger clone sits a single nucleotide away, making a read error possible. V gene TRBV2 combines with J gene TRBJ2-5; 10 positions match TRBD1. Losses at the gene ends were 6 bases for V and 6 bases for J; bases not matched to a gene: 4. The CDR3 length is 13 residues. Germline loops: CDR1 SNHLY, CDR2 FYNNEI. For the CDR3, the DNA is TGTGCCAGCAGACCGGGACAGGGGAAGACCCAGTACTTC. Encoded protein: CASRPGQGKTQYF.

In its sample, this clonotype was seen many times. CDR3 region: CASSATGTNTIYF. The CDR3 DNA follows: TGTGCCAGCAGTGCTACAGGGACAAACACCATATATTTT. This chain connects TRBV2 to TRBJ1-3; TRBD1 might be the D (6 bases). V was shortened by 4 bases and J by 6 bases, with 10 bases between the two germline ends. Germline-derived CDR1 and CDR2 are SNHLY and FYNNEI. The CDR3 is 13 amino acids. The full variable domain, in which reference TRBV2 and TRBJ1-3 provide the parts outside the CDR3, is EPEVTQTPSHQVTQMGQEVILRCVPISNHLYFYWYRQILGQKVEFLVSFYNNEISEKSEIFDDQFSVERPDGSNFTLKIRSTKLEDSAMYFCASSATGTNTIYFGEGSWLTVV.

The V gene is TRBV9, the J gene TRBJ2-7; the D call may be TRBD1 or TRBD2 (5 bases each). Deletions cut 4 bases from V and 1 base from J, with 18 bases between. The CDR3 is 16 amino acids. Germline V gives CDR1 SGDLS, CDR2 YYNGEE. CDR3 sequence (DNA): TGTGCCAGCAGCCCCCTGGGGACGCAAAATTCCTACGAGCAGTACTTC. Protein product: CASSPLGTQNSYEQYF. The full variable domain, rest sourced from reference TRBV9 and TRBJ2-7, is DSGVTQTPKHLITATGQRVTLRCSPRSGDLSVYWYQQSLDQGLQFLIQYYNGEERAKGNILERFSAQQFPDLHSELNLSSLELGDSALYFCASSPLGTQNSYEQYFGPGTRLTVT.

This clonotype was seen many times. CDR3 in DNA: TGTGCCAGCAGCCCATGGCGGAAGTTAACAAGCTCTAACTATGGCTACACCTTC. Its translation is CASSPWRKLTSSNYGYTF. This sequence joins TRBV7-2 and TRBJ1-2; D is unclear. The germline V gene has CDR1 SGHTA and CDR2 FQGNSA. The CDR3 spans 18 residues. The ends were cut back, 5 bases at V and 0 bases at J, with 22 bases in the middle.

This clonotype appeared many times. The chain combines TRBV2 with TRBJ2-5; the match to TRBD2 covers 12 bases. Looked up from germline, CDR1 is SNHLY and CDR2 is FYNNEI. The V gene end was trimmed by 4 bases and the J gene end by 5 bases; junction bases not matched to a gene: 2. This CDR3 is 14 amino acids long. CDR3 bases: TGTGCCAGCAGTGGGACTAGCGGGGTTGAGACCCAGTACTTC. It codes for CASSGTSGVETQYF.

The gene calls are TRBV28 and TRBJ2-7, with D tentatively TRBD2 (6 bases). This CDR3 spans 14 amino acids. Germline assignment: CDR1 MDHEN and CDR2 SYDVKM. Deletions cut 7 bases from V and 4 bases from J, with 17 bases between. The CDR3 sequence is CASMVAGNPYEQYF. CDR3 DNA: TGTGCCAGCATGGTGGCGGGAAACCCTTACGAGCAGTACTTC.

Comments on this clonotype: One end of the junction is discordant with germline, which a read error may explain. This chain connects TRBV12-3 or TRBV12-4 to TRBJ2-7; D is possibly TRBD2 (5 bases). CDR3 length equals 13 residues. Here the CDR3 DNA reads TGTGCCAGCAGTTTTATGGCAGACTACGATCAGTACTTC. Its translation is CASSFMADYDQYF.

This clonotype was detected many times. This rearrangement joins TRBV6-4 to TRBJ2-3; 12 nucleotides line up with TRBD2. Germline V gene data show CDR1 as MRHNA and CDR2 as SNTAGT. V was clipped by 4 bases and J by 1 base; unmatched bases: 0. This CDR3 comprises 15 residues. CDR3 residues: CASSGLAGGTDTQYF. The DNA of the CDR3 is TGTGCCAGCAGTGGACTAGCGGGGGGCACAGATACGCAGTATTTT.

In this sample, this clonotype turned up many times. The chain employs TRBV2 and TRBJ2-5; unclear D gene. The V and J ends lost 8 bases and 9 bases respectively, with 10 bases between them. The length of the CDR3 is 10 residues. Germline CDR1 SNHLY, CDR2 FYNNEI. CDR3 nucleotide sequence: TGTGCCAGCGCCGCACCGGCCCAGTACTTC. Encoded protein: CASAAPAQYF.

Many counts were recorded for this clonotype. The chain couples TRBV7-8 to TRBJ1-1; D is possibly TRBD1 (6 bases). The germline V gene has CDR1 SGHVS and CDR2 FQNEAQ. Trimming left V 1 base short and J 5 bases short, with 11 bases between. This CDR3 has 14 amino acids. CDR3 nucleotides: TGTGCCAGCAGCTTAGTAGGGCAGGGGACTGAAGCTTTCTTT. Translating gives CASSLVGQGTEAFF.

This clonotype has ten or more counts. The rearrangement links TRBV27 to TRBJ2-7; TRBD1 agrees at 8 bases. The CDR3 is 14 residues long. Germline lookup yields CDR1 MNHEY and CDR2 SMNVEV (reference sequence). V shed 6 bases, J shed 1 base, and the junction held 5 bases outside the gene matches. Here the CDR3 DNA reads TGTGCCAGCAGCCCCCGGGACAGGTCCTACGAGCAGTACTTC. Translating gives CASSPRDRSYEQYF.

In its sample, this clonotype was seen many times. The chain uses TRBV12-3 or TRBV12-4 and TRBJ2-5; no reliable D call. This CDR3 region has 13 residues. The germline V and J ends were trimmed by 1 base and 4 bases, with 7 bases remaining between them. The CDR3 here is CASSLGVGETQYF. Written as DNA, the CDR3 is TGTGCCAGCAGTTTAGGGGTCGGAGAGACCCAGTACTTC.

The rearrangement joins TRBV28 to TRBJ1-2, with no clear D. In germline, CDR1 is MDHEN, CDR2 SYDVKM. V was clipped by 5 bases and J by 0 bases, with 10 bases between them. This CDR3 contains 14 residues. The CDR3 DNA is TGTGCCAGCAGTGAACCGACGGCTAACTATGGCTACACCTTC. Residues: CASSEPTANYGYTF.

This clonotype was seen many times. The rearrangement links TRBV4-1 to TRBJ1-2; D may be TRBD1 (5 bases). CDR1 and CDR2 (germline): MGHRA, YSYEKL. Trimming pared 0 bases from V and 8 bases from J, leaving 13 bases between. The CDR3 loop spans 14 amino acids. The CDR3, as DNA: TGCGCCAGCAGCCAAGAGGAGGGCTGGGGGGGCTACACCTTC. Its translation: CASSQEEGWGGYTF.